This T cell receptor beta chain was identified in a study of blood T cell repertoires in COVID-19 (dated by TCRdb to 2020 to 2022). Broadly, across the study: The collaborator samples originated in the United States, Italy and Spain and spanned the acute and convalescent phases of COVID-19. The prospective study material was composed of cDNA or gDNA derived from T cells, B-cell-depleted T cells, or PBMCs. The sample metadata nearly always contained a de-identified subject ID, COVID-19 status, age in years and sex. The repertoires were released in a freely available public database meant as a resource for research on the immune response to SARS-CoV-2. Where HLA class I and class II types were available, the types were taken from metadata supplied by the sample provider, not from assay-based typing. The samples were drawn from two sources: the first 160 participants of the ongoing ImmuneRACE study, and over 1,000 subjects contributed by 6 global collaborators. Subjects who had been exposed to COVID-19, were actively infected with it, or had recovered from it provided the deeply sampled blood TCRbeta repertoires that made up the dataset.

TCRbeta CDR3 regions were amplified from genomic DNA using the immunoSEQ Assay, a bias-controlled multiplex PCR. The paper's processing steps were these. Within the assay, amplification of reference gene primers was used to estimate how many nucleated cells each sample contained. To quantify the absolute abundance of each unique TCRbeta CDR3 rearrangement, sequence reads were collapsed and filtered. Productive Simpson clonality was computed per sample as the square root of Simpson's diversity index over productive rearrangements. The source is immuneACCESS, and TCRdb retained only in-frame sequences with V and J called. Part of the clones is not carried over; for the studies checked, unresolved V genes explain less than half of this, and the remainder is unexplained. That table gives V, J and clone size, and the DNA gave D and trimming. The sample records 95,000 to 110,000 clones, 87% of which are singletons. Of the sample, around 15% is held by the ten largest clones.

Each collaborating institution followed its own protocols to collect whole blood in K2EDTA tubes. Collaborator samples were shipped for TCRbeta analysis as frozen whole blood, isolated PBMCs, or DNA extracted from either sample type. Paper-wide results and their limitations: Clinical and demographic metadata were provided uncurated, with the amount varying by source and participant.

V loses 0 bases at its end and J loses 1 base; junction bases beyond the gene matches: 5. Counted from cysteine to phenylalanine, this CDR3 has 17 amino acids. The CDR3 DNA has 51 bases and is translated from base 1. On this clone itself: The antigen it recognizes is unknown. Base qualities are not recorded, but no much larger clone differs from it by a single base.

Here the chain combines TRBV23-1 and TRBJ2-4; TRBD1 lines up with 8 middle nucleotides. TRBV23-1 is known as an ORF, though its function is uncertain. The sequence derives from a man aged 50-60 years with acute or convalescent COVID-19. The sequencing sample was made of peripheral blood. Here is the DNA: TGCGCCAGCAGTCAATCGGACAACAGGGGGGCCAAAAACATTCAGTACTTC. It codes for CASSQSDNRGAKNIQYF.